This is a list of T cell receptor beta chains from one sample in a study of cytomegalovirus exposure and HLA in healthy donors. Assay: immunoSEQ multiplex PCR; the TCRdb copy retains only in-frame clones and omits some. The sample has roughly 150,000 clones; roughly 79% are singletons. Material for sequencing was PBMCs. Receptor source: a man aged 25-45 years in good health and CMV-seronegative. Both conserved end residues are part of each CDR3. The D gene is left open where the match is weak. Where a row states a size, it is once, few, many or the class of an expanded clone; other rows omit it.

size | J | D | V | CDR3 | DNA
NA | TRBJ2-7 | NA | TRBV7-3 | CASSFSLFSEQYF | TGTGCCAGCAGCTTCTCTCTATTTTCCGAGCAGTACTTC
NA | TRBJ2-3 | TRBD2 | TRBV7-3 | CASSSDVGTSGPTDTQYF | TGTGCCAGCAGCTCTGATGTCGGGACTAGCGGGCCCACAGATACGCAGTATTTT
NA | TRBJ2-1 | NA | TRBV4-1 | CASSPGGQNKQFF | TGCGCCAGCAGCCCCGGGGGACAGAATAAGCAGTTCTTC
NA | TRBJ2-3 | NA | TRBV2 | CASSYYQGPSTDTQYF | TGTGCCAGCAGTTATTATCAGGGGCCAAGCACAGATACGCAGTATTTT
NA | TRBJ1-1 | NA | TRBV7-6 | CATLRKGGWNTEAFF | TGTGCCACCCTAAGGAAGGGAGGGTGGAACACTGAAGCTTTCTTT
NA | TRBJ2-7 | TRBD1 | TRBV23-1 | CASRPGQGEDEQYF | TGCGCCAGCAGACCGGGACAGGGAGAGGACGAGCAGTACTTC
NA | TRBJ1-5 | NA | TRBV4-3 | CASSQDRDQPQHF | TGCGCCAGCAGCCAAGATCGGGATCAGCCCCAGCATTTT
few | TRBJ2-5 | NA | TRBV15 | CATSSTSGEKEETQYF | TGTGCCACCAGCAGCACCTCCGGGGAGAAAGAAGAGACCCAGTACTTC
once | TRBJ1-5 | NA | TRBV10-3 | CAISGGNQPQHF | TGTGCCATCAGTGGCGGAAATCAGCCCCAGCATTTT
NA | TRBJ2-2 | TRBD2 | TRBV7-2 | CASSPRLAGTNTGELFF | TGTGCCAGCAGCCCCCGACTAGCGGGGACGAACACCGGGGAGCTGTTTTTT
NA | TRBJ2-3 | TRBD2 | TRBV4-2 | CASSPRELPGSTDTQYF | TGTGCCAGCAGCCCGCGGGAGCTCCCGGGGAGCACAGATACGCAGTATTTT
NA | TRBJ1-1 | NA | TRBV6-1 | CASSEENRMRTEAFF | TGTGCCAGCAGTGAAGAGAACAGGATGAGGACTGAAGCTTTCTTT
NA | TRBJ2-1 | NA | TRBV4-1 | CASSEGGLVNEQFF | TGCGCCAGCAGCGAGGGCGGTCTGGTCAATGAGCAGTTCTTC
NA | TRBJ2-3 | NA | TRBV6-5 | CASMRDSTDTQYF | TGTGCCAGCATGCGCGATTCCACAGATACGCAGTATTTT
NA | TRBJ2-3 | TRBD1 | TRBV10-3 | CAIGTGSTDTQYF | TGTGCCATAGGGACAGGTAGCACAGATACGCAGTATTTT
NA | TRBJ2-6 | NA | TRBV6-1 | CASSEWGQRPSGANVLTF | TGTGCCAGCAGTGAATGGGGACAACGTCCCTCTGGGGCCAACGTCCTGACTTTC
NA | TRBJ1-2 | TRBD1 | TRBV10-3 | CATSDRGLNYGYTF | TGTGCCACCTCCGACAGGGGGCTTAACTATGGCTACACCTTC
NA | TRBJ1-4 | NA | TRBV4-1 | CASSQDKESTNEKLFF | TGCGCCAGCAGCCAAGATAAGGAGTCAACTAATGAAAAACTGTTTTTT
NA | TRBJ2-1 | NA | TRBV5-1 | CASSLASGGYNEQFF | TGCGCCAGCAGCTTGGCGTCAGGGGGGTACAATGAGCAGTTCTTC
NA | TRBJ1-2 | NA | TRBV7-9 | CASSLGTTFTNYGYTF | TGTGCCAGCAGCTTAGGGACAACATTTACTAACTATGGCTACACCTTC
NA | TRBJ1-1 | NA | TRBV6-4 | CASSYTRSTEAFF | TGTGCCAGCAGCTATACAAGGAGCACTGAAGCTTTCTTT
NA | TRBJ2-7 | NA | TRBV15 | CATSRDRYEQYF | TGTGCCACCAGCAGAGATAGATACGAGCAGTACTTC
NA | TRBJ2-7 | NA | TRBV18 | CASSLGQGYEQYF | TGTGCCAGCTCACTCGGACAAGGATACGAGCAGTACTTC
NA | TRBJ2-3 | TRBD2 | TRBV6-5 | CASSYSFAGGMGTQYF | TGTGCCAGCAGTTACTCTTTCGCGGGAGGAATGGGTACGCAGTATTTT
NA | TRBJ2-3 | TRBD2 | TRBV5-6 | CASSGGTRADTQYF | TGTGCCAGCAGCGGGGGGACTAGGGCAGATACGCAGTATTTT
NA | TRBJ2-1 | NA | TRBV28 | CASSLRWEPNYNEQFF | TGTGCCAGCAGTTTACGGTGGGAGCCAAACTACAATGAGCAGTTCTTC
NA | TRBJ2-7 | NA | TRBV7-2 | CASSLDQGDEQYF | TGTGCCAGCAGCTTAGATCAGGGTGACGAGCAGTACTTC
NA | TRBJ2-7 | NA | TRBV5-1 | CASSSNTRADDEQYF | TGCGCCAGCAGCTCAAACACGCGAGCGGATGACGAGCAGTACTTC
NA | TRBJ2-3 | TRBD2 | TRBV5-1 | CASRSGGLNTDTQYF | TGCGCCAGCAGGTCGGGGGGACTCAACACAGATACGCAGTATTTT
NA | TRBJ2-1 | TRBD2 | TRBV7-2 | CASSSGTSGNEQFF | TGTGCCAGCAGCTCGGGGACTAGCGGGAATGAGCAGTTCTTC
NA | TRBJ2-1 | NA | TRBV28 | CASTLTDYNEQFF | TGTGCCAGCACGTTGACAGATTACAATGAGCAGTTCTTC
NA | TRBJ2-7 | NA | TRBV7-8 | CASSFDRPYEQYF | TGTGCCAGCAGCTTCGACAGGCCCTACGAGCAGTACTTC
NA | TRBJ1-4 | TRBD1 | TRBV5-1 | CASSPPLGQDNEKLFF | TGCGCCAGCAGCCCGCCCCTGGGACAGGACAATGAAAAACTGTTTTTT
NA | TRBJ2-1 | TRBD1 | TRBV6-6 | CASSYSGQGYNEQFF | TGTGCCAGCAGTTACTCCGGACAGGGCTACAATGAGCAGTTCTTC
NA | TRBJ2-2 | TRBD1 | TRBV7-9 | CASSPAGGVTGELFF | TGTGCCAGCAGCCCTGCAGGGGGCGTGACCGGGGAGCTGTTTTTT